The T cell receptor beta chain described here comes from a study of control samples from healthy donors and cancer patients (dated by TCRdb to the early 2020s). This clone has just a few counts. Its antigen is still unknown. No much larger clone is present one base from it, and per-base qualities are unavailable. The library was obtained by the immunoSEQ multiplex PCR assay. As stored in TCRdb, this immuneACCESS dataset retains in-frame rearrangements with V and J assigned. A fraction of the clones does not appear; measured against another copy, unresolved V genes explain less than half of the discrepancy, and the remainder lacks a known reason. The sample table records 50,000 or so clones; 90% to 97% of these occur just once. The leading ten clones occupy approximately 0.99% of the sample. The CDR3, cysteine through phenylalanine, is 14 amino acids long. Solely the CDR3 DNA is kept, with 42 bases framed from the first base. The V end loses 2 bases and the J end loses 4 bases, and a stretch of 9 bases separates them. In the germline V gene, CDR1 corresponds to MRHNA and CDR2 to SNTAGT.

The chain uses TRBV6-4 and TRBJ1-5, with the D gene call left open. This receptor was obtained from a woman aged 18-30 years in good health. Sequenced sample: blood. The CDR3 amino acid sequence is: CASSDGPDNQPQHF. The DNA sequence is TGTGCCAGCAGTGACGGTCCCGATAATCAGCCCCAGCATTTT.